Listed here are 25 T cell receptor beta chains from one sample, sequenced in a study of memory CD4+ T cells and cytomegalovirus serostatus. The repertoire was sequenced with immunoSEQ multiplex PCR; TCRdb's copy has only in-frame clones and lacks some. The sample records some 56,000 clones, about four fifths being singletons. Single viable CD3+CD4+CD8-CD45RO+ cells were sorted as the memory CD4+ T cells. The sequenced sample was memory CD4+ T cells from blood. Receptors originate from an adult in good health and CMV-seronegative.

The V call is TRBV11-3, the J call TRBJ2-7, with a possible D match to TRBD1 (6 bases). Germline V gene data show CDR1 as SGHNT and CDR2 as YENEEA. This CDR3 has 13 residues. Trimming cost V 0 bases and J 5 bases, with 8 bases left between them. CDR3: CASSLERTDEQYF. DNA of the CDR3: TGTGCCAGCAGCTTAGAAAGGACAGACGAGCAGTACTTC.

This clone was counted a few times. V usage is TRBV6-1 and J usage is TRBJ1-2, with D possibly being TRBD1 (6 bases). CDR1 and CDR2 from the germline V gene are MNHNS and SASEGT. The CDR3 contains 15 residues. V was shortened by 0 bases and J by 5 bases, with 13 bases between the two germline ends. CDR3 in DNA: TGTGCCAGCAGTGAAGCGGGCAGGGGAAGATATGGCTACACCTTC. Protein product: CASSEAGRGRYGYTF.

This clone was counted only a few times. The chain couples TRBV6-1 to TRBJ1-1; D is perhaps TRBD1 (5 bases). Trimming took off 2 bases at V and 0 bases at J, with 10 bases between the two ends. This CDR3 has 15 amino acids. Germline values: CDR1 MNHNS, CDR2 SASEGT. CDR3 in DNA: TGTGCCAGCAGTGAAAAGGGGCAGATGAACACTGAAGCTTTCTTT. Its translation: CASSEKGQMNTEAFF.

The chain is built from TRBV7-3 and TRBJ1-2; the match to TRBD1 covers 9 bases. The CDR3 sequence is 13 residues long. V gave up 2 bases and J gave up 6 bases; unmatched junction bases: 1. Per the germline V gene, CDR1 is SGHTA and CDR2 is FQGTGA. The CDR3 here is CASSLGQGNGYTF. In DNA form, the CDR3 reads TGTGCCAGCAGCTTAGGACAGGGGAATGGCTACACCTTC. The whole variable domain, filled in from reference TRBV7-3 and TRBJ1-2, reads GAGVSQTPSNKVTEKGKYVELRCDPISGHTALYWYRQSLGQGPEFLIYFQGTGAADDSGLPNDRFFAVRPEGSVSTLKIQRTERGDSAVYLCASSLGQGNGYTFGSGTRLTVV.

The chain has TRBV4-3 and TRBJ2-7; D not certain. V was pared by 6 bases and J by 2 bases, with 17 bases between. This CDR3 has 15 amino acids. The V gene's germline CDR1 is LGHNA and CDR2 YSLEER. This CDR3 is CASSYHAAQPYEQYF. The DNA of the CDR3 is TGCGCCAGCAGTTATCACGCCGCACAGCCCTACGAGCAGTACTTC.

The rearrangement joins TRBV2 to TRBJ1-4; the D gene is possibly TRBD1 (6 bases). Trimming shortened V by 8 bases and J by 8 bases, and 24 bases separated the two germline ends. CDR3 length: 16 residues. Germline values: CDR1 SNHLY, CDR2 FYNNEI. CDR3 DNA: TGTGCCAGCCGACCCTCCCGGACAGTACGAGAGGAAAAACTGTTTTTT. It codes for CASRPSRTVREEKLFF. The complete variable domain, with remaining parts taken from reference TRBV2 and TRBJ1-4, reads EPEVTQTPSHQVTQMGQEVILRCVPISNHLYFYWYRQILGQKVEFLVSFYNNEISEKSEIFDDQFSVERPDGSNFTLKIRSTKLEDSAMYFCASRPSRTVREEKLFFGSGTQLSVL.

This clone came up a few times. The V call is TRBV7-2, the J call TRBJ2-7; TRBD1 aligns across 8 bases. The V and J ends lost 3 bases and 5 bases, in that order; junction bases with no gene match: 6. CDR3 size: 14 residues. The germline V gene has CDR1 SGHTA and CDR2 FQGNSA. DNA of the CDR3: TGTGCCAGCAGCTTGACAGGGGTGTTCCACGAGCAGTACTTC. It yields the protein CASSLTGVFHEQYF.

This clone was detected only a few times. The chain links TRBV18 to TRBJ1-6, with D perhaps matching TRBD1 (6 bases). The CDR3 totals 15 residues. V was cut by 3 bases and J by 8 bases, with 14 bases left in between. Per the germline V gene, CDR1 is KGHSH and CDR2 is LQKENI. This chain's CDR3 is CASSPLQGIDSPLHF. CDR3 nucleotide sequence: TGTGCCAGCTCACCTCTACAGGGAATCGATTCACCCCTCCACTTT. Looking up the rest from reference TRBV18 and TRBJ1-6 gives the full variable domain: NAGVMQNPRHLVRRRGQEARLRCSPMKGHSHVYWYRQLPEEGLKFMVYLQKENIIDESGMPKERFSAEFPKEGPSILRIQQVVRGDSAAYFCASSPLQGIDSPLHFGNGTRLTVT.

This clone was counted a single time. The genes are TRBV11-2 and TRBJ2-7; 11 bases agree with TRBD1. V was clipped by 5 bases and J by 3 bases; unmatched bases: 12. The germline gives CDR1 SGHAT, CDR2 FQNNGV. CDR3 length equals 17 residues. DNA of the CDR3: TGTGCCAGCAGCCCGCTGGACAGGGGGCGACGTAGCTACGAGCAGTACTTC. As protein: CASSPLDRGRRSYEQYF.

The chain has TRBV9 and TRBJ2-6; D may be TRBD2 (6 bases). CDR3 length: 19 amino acids. V lost 1 base and J lost 0, with 17 bases in between. Germline values: CDR1 SGDLS, CDR2 YYNGEE. This CDR3 reads CASSVRRERVLSGANVLTF. The CDR3 DNA sequence: TGTGCCAGCAGCGTACGGAGGGAGAGGGTCCTCTCTGGGGCCAACGTCCTGACTTTC.

The table lists this clone with a count of one. This chain uses TRBV5-4 with TRBJ1-2; weak D call: TRBD1 (5 bases). This CDR3 is built from 14 residues. The germline CDR1 and CDR2 sequences are SGHNT and YYREEE (reference sequence). With 7 bases removed from V and 4 bases from J, the gap between germline ends came to 17 bases. The CDR3 coding sequence is TGTGCCAGCCTTAATTGGGGGACGGCCTATGGCTACACCTTC. This codes for CASLNWGTAYGYTF.

The rearrangement joins TRBV10-3 to TRBJ2-5; 12 bases align to TRBD2. Trimming took 0 bases from V and 4 from J; bases not matched to a gene: 3. The CDR3 extends over 16 amino acids. Germline CDR1 and CDR2: ENHRY and SYGVKD. This chain's CDR3 is CAISESLAGGRETQYF. Here the CDR3 DNA reads TGTGCCATCAGTGAGTCCCTAGCGGGGGGGCGAGAGACCCAGTACTTC.

This chain connects TRBV11-2 to TRBJ2-3, with D uncertain. V was cut by 5 bases and J by 1 base, with 10 bases left in between. There are 14 residues in the CDR3. Germline lookup yields CDR1 SGHAT and CDR2 FQNNGV. CDR3 protein: CASSRDPGTDTQYF. The CDR3 coding sequence is TGTGCCAGCAGCCGCGACCCGGGCACAGATACGCAGTATTTT.

The chain combines TRBV28 with TRBJ2-5, with TRBD1 matching over 11 bases. CDR3 length: 15 amino acids. J was trimmed by 0 bases and V by 5 bases; bases with no gene match: 2. CDR1 is MDHEN, CDR2 SYDVKM, per germline. The DNA for the CDR3 is TGTGCCAGCAGTCGGGACAGGGGGTACCAAGAGACCCAGTACTTC. This translates into CASSRDRGYQETQYF. Based on the CDR3 plus reference TRBV28 and TRBJ2-5, the full variable domain is DVKVTQSSRYLVKRTGEKVFLECVQDMDHENMFWYRQDPGLGLRLIYFSYDVKMKEKGDIPEGYSVSREKKERFSLILESASTNQTSMYLCASSRDRGYQETQYFGPGTRLLVL.

For this clone: The junction shows a germline mismatch at one end, possibly a read error. The chain uses TRBV2 and TRBJ2-1; 12 nucleotides align to TRBD2. This CDR3 region has 16 residues. Per germline, CDR1 SNHLY and CDR2 FYNNEI. CDR3 amino acids: CASSEGRLAGASVRLF. Written as DNA, the CDR3 is TGTGCCAGCAGTGAAGGACGACTAGCGGGGGCCTCGGTTAGGCTCTTC.

This chain links TRBV21-1 with TRBJ2-7; TRBD1 is the table's D call, not checked against the DNA. TRBV21-1 is marked as a pseudogene. CDR3 size: 15 residues. The CDR3 region has the DNA TGTGCCAGCAGCAAGGGGACTGGGACAGCCTACGAGCAGTACTTC. The encoded protein is CASSKGTGTAYEQYF.

V gene TRBV18 combines with J gene TRBJ1-6; TRBD1 aligns across 7 bases. Trimming cost V 5 bases and J 10 bases; bases outside gene matches: 11. The CDR3 has 15 residues. From germline, CDR1 is KGHSH and CDR2 LQKENI. The CDR3 DNA reads as TGTGCCAGCTCAGAGCAGGGGGGGATTGACTCACCCCTCCACTTT. Protein: CASSEQGGIDSPLHF.

This clone was recorded once. The DNA for the CDR3 is TGCGCCAGCAGCTTACAGCAGGGCGCCGAGACCCAGTACTTC. It specifies CASSLQQGAETQYF. The chain employs TRBV5-1 and TRBJ2-5, with D possibly matching TRBD1 (5 bases). Germline CDR1 and CDR2: SGHRS and YFSETQ. This CDR3 contains 14 residues. Trimming shortened V by 2 bases and J by 5 bases, and 13 bases separated the two germline ends.

The J gene is TRBJ2-1, the V gene TRBV7-3; D tentatively fits TRBD1 or TRBD2 (6 bases each). Germline V gives CDR1 SGHTA, CDR2 FQGTGA. The CDR3 spans 16 residues. V shed 5 bases and J shed 10 bases, with 24 bases lying between them. The CDR3 DNA reads TGTGCCAGCAGCCCCTTAGGTGGGGGGCCCGGCGGGGAGCAGTTCTTC. Residues: CASSPLGGGPGGEQFF.

CDR3: CASSLGTPSNQPQHF. The DNA of the CDR3 is TGTGCCAGCAGCTTAGGGACACCAAGCAATCAGCCCCAGCATTTT. The chain joins TRBV7-6 to TRBJ1-5; a weak D match, TRBD1 (5 bases). Per the germline V gene, CDR1 is SGHVS and CDR2 is FNYEAQ. Trimming took 1 base from V and 1 from J, leaving 8 bases between them. This CDR3 spans 15 amino acids.

V and J are TRBV10-3 and TRBJ2-6, with 12 bases aligning to TRBD1. V shed 6 bases and J 3 bases; nucleotides not matched to a gene: 6. Germline CDR1 and CDR2: ENHRY and SYGVKD. This CDR3 comprises 17 residues. The CDR3 nucleotides are TGTGCCATCAGCCCCGGGACAGGGGGCAATGGGGCCAACGTCCTGACTTTC. Protein sequence: CAISPGTGGNGANVLTF.

V usage is TRBV7-3 and J usage is TRBJ2-3; the D gene is possibly TRBD2 (5 bases). Germline values: CDR1 SGHTA, CDR2 FQGTGA. The V end lost 5 bases, the J end lost 7 bases, and 13 bases lay between the germline ends. This CDR3 has 13 residues. CDR3 nucleotide sequence: TGTGCCAGCAGCCGCACAGACGGGAATACGCAGTATTTT. It is translated as CASSRTDGNTQYF.

This clone has just a few counts. The genes are TRBV5-1 and TRBJ1-2; 7 bases match TRBD1. The ends lost 4 bases at V and 5 bases at J; junction bases unmatched: 17. CDR3 length: 17 residues. The germline CDR1 and CDR2 sequences are SGHRS and YFSETQ. The chain's CDR3 is CASSQGTVGSSGYGYTF. In nucleotides, the CDR3 is TGCGCCAGCAGCCAAGGGACAGTCGGCAGTTCGGGGTATGGCTACACCTTC.

CDR3 amino acids: CASSPQGARTEAFF. CDR3 bases: TGTGCCAGCTCACCGCAGGGGGCGCGAACTGAAGCTTTCTTT. The J gene is TRBJ1-1, the V gene TRBV18; 8 positions agree with TRBD1. Trimming cost V 3 bases and J 5 bases; bases outside gene matches: 5. Germline-derived CDR1 and CDR2 are KGHSH and LQKENI. CDR3 length equals 14 residues.

The rearrangement joins TRBV10-3 to TRBJ1-4, with 7 bases that match TRBD1. The CDR3 spans 13 residues. Germline-derived CDR1 and CDR2 are ENHRY and SYGVKD. The V and J ends lost 2 bases and 10 bases, in that order; junction bases with no gene match: 4. DNA for the CDR3: TGTGCCATCAGTGAGGTACAGGGGAGAAAACTGTTTTTT. It specifies CAISEVQGRKLFF.